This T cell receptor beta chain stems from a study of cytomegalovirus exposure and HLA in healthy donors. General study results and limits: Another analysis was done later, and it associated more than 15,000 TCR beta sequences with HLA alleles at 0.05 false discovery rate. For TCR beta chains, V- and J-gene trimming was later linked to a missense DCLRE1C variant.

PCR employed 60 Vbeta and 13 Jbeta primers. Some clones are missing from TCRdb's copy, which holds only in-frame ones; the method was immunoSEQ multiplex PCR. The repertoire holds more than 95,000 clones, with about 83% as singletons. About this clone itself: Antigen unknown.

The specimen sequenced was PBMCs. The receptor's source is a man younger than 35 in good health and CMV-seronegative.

The CDR3 sequence is CASSLQATATNEKLFF. In DNA, the CDR3 is TGTGCCAGCAGTTTACAGGCAACGGCAACTAATGAAAAACTGTTTTTT. The chain couples TRBV27 to TRBJ1-4; D gene uncertain. CDR1 and CDR2 from the germline V gene are MNHEY and SMNVEV (reference sequence). Trimming stripped 2 bases from V and 0 bases from J, with 10 bases between. The CDR3 extends over 16 amino acids.